This TCR beta chain was recovered during a study of human T cells and chemical hapten exposure. General study results and limits: TCRs at high frequency, those above 1 in 1000, did not change with DPC sensitization.

In its sample, this clonotype was seen many times. Its antigen is unknown. TCRdb redid the calling of the 5' RACE reads with MiXCR, one entry per CDR3 protein. This table holds tens of thousands of distinct CDR3 sequences, 7% to 8% found once. The germline gives CDR1 KGHDR, CDR2 SFDVKD. Between the trimmed V and J ends, which lost 3 bases and 5 bases, there was a span of 14 bases. This CDR3 comprises 15 residues. Total RNA extraction was carried out from unfractionated whole blood. The TCR comes from a male donor in good health. This sequence joins TRBV24-1 and TRBJ2-3; perhaps TRBD1 as D (6 bases). CDR3 amino acids: CATSDPSGQLDTQYF. CDR3 sequence (DNA): TGTGCCACCAGTGATCCCTCCGGACAGTTAGATACGCAGTATTTT.